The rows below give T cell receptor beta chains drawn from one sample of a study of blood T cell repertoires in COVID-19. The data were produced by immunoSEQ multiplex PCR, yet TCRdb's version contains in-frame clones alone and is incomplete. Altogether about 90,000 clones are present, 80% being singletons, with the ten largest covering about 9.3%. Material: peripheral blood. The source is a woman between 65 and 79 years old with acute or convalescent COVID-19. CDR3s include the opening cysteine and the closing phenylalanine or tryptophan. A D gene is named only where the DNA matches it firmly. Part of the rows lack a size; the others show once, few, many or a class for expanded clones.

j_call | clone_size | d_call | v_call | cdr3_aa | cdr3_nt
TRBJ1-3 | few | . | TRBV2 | CASSKGEGGSSGNTIYF | TGTGCCAGCAGCAAAGGGGAGGGAGGAAGCTCTGGAAACACCATATATTTT
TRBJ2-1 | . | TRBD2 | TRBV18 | CASSPVSGREYEQFF | TGTGCCAGCTCACCCGTTAGCGGGAGGGAGTATGAGCAGTTCTTC
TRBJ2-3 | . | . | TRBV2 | CASSEAPSTQYF | TGTGCCAGCAGTGAAGCCCCCTCCACGCAGTATTTT
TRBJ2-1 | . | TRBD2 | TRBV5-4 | CASSPELAGSYNEQFF | TGTGCCAGCAGCCCTGAACTAGCGGGGAGCTACAATGAGCAGTTCTTC
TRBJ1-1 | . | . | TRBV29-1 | CSVVRNTEAFF | TGCAGCGTTGTTCGTAACACTGAAGCTTTCTTT
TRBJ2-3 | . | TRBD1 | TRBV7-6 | CASSFRTGGTDTQYF | TGTGCCAGCAGCTTCCGGACAGGGGGGACAGATACGCAGTATTTT
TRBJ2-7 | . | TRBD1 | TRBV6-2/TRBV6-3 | CASSHRGYDEQYF | TGTGCCAGCAGTCACAGGGGGTATGACGAGCAGTACTTC
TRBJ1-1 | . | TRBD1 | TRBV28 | CASSLSYWSDRGGRNTEAFF | TGTGCCAGCAGTTTAAGCTACTGGTCGGACAGGGGAGGGCGGAACACTGAAGCTTTCTTT
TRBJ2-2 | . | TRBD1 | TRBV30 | CASTRQGTGELFF | TGTGCCTCGACCCGACAGGGTACCGGGGAGCTGTTTTTT
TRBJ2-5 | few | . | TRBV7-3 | CASSPRGGRQETQYF | TGTGCCAGCAGCCCCAGAGGGGGTCGGCAAGAGACCCAGTACTTC
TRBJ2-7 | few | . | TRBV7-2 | CASSPVGVPSYEQYF | TGTGCCAGCAGCCCCGTCGGGGTTCCTAGCTACGAGCAGTACTTC
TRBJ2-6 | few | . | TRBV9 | CASSKGTLGANVLTF | TGTGCCAGCAGTAAGGGGACTCTTGGGGCCAACGTCCTGACTTTC
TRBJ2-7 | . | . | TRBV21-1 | CASSTVTGRHEQYF | TGTGCCAGCAGCACGGTGACAGGGCGGCACGAGCAGTACTTC
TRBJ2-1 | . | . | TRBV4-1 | CASSLMGRGSYNEQFF | TGCGCCAGCAGCCTAATGGGCCGGGGCTCCTACAATGAGCAGTTCTTC
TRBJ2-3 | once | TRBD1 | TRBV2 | CASSPDRVRNTQYF | TGTGCCAGCAGTCCGGACAGGGTTAGGAATACGCAGTATTTT
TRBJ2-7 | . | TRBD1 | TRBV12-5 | CASGPLGQGIAYEQYF | TGTGCTAGTGGTCCCTTGGGACAGGGAATTGCCTATGAGCAGTACTTC
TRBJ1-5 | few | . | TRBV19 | CASSNIDGYNQPQHF | TGTGCCAGTAGCAATATTGACGGGTACAATCAGCCCCAGCATTTT
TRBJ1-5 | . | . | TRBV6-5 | CASSSKGHFSNQPQHF | TGTGCCAGCAGTTCTAAGGGACACTTTAGCAATCAGCCCCAGCATTTT
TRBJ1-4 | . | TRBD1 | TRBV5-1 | CASSPGQGARGNEKLFF | TGCGCCAGCAGCCCGGGACAGGGGGCGAGGGGTAATGAAAAACTGTTTTTT
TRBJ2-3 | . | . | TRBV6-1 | CASSEAGHPADTQYF | TGTGCCAGCAGTGAAGCGGGGCACCCCGCAGATACGCAGTATTTT
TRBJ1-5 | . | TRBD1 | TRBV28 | CASSFGQGRGPQHF | TGTGCCAGCAGTTTTGGACAGGGGCGAGGACCCCAGCATTTT
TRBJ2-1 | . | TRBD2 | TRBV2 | CASSELASGYNEQFF | TGTGCCAGCAGTGAATTGGCTAGCGGTTACAATGAGCAGTTCTTC
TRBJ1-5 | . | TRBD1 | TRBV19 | CASKPTGRMNQPQHF | TGTGCCAGTAAACCGACAGGGAGGATGAATCAGCCCCAGCATTTT
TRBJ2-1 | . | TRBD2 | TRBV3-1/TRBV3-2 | CASSQVLAGGNNEQFF | TGTGCCAGCAGCCAAGTTCTAGCGGGGGGTAACAATGAGCAGTTCTTC
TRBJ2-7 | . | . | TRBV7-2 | CASSLALRGSYEQYF | TGTGCCAGCAGCTTAGCGCTAAGAGGATCCTACGAGCAGTACTTC
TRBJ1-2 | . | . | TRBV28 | CASSSQFYGYTF | TGTGCCAGCAGTTCCCAGTTCTATGGCTACACCTTC
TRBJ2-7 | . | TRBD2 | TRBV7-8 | CASSTKTSGGAQIYEQYF | TGTGCCAGCAGCACTAAGACTAGCGGGGGGGCTCAGATATACGAGCAGTACTTC
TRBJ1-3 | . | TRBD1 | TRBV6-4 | CARTQGNGNTIYF | TGTGCCAGGACACAGGGGAATGGAAACACCATATATTTT
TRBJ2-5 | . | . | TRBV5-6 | CASSLYDSRVFETQYF | TGTGCCAGCAGCTTGTATGATAGCAGGGTATTCGAGACCCAGTACTTC
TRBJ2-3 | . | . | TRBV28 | CASSSRVALGTDTQYF | TGTGCCAGCAGTTCCCGGGTTGCGCTGGGCACAGATACGCAGTATTTT
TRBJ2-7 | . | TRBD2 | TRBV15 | CATSISGGTYEQYF | TGTGCCACCAGCATAAGCGGGGGCACCTACGAGCAGTACTTC
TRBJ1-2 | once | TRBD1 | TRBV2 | CASTDRGYYGYTF | TGTGCCAGCACTGACAGGGGATACTATGGCTACACCTTC
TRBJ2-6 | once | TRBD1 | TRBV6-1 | CASSEWTGSTGANVLTF | TGTGCCAGCAGTGAATGGACAGGGTCTACTGGGGCCAACGTCCTGACTTTC
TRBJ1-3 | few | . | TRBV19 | CASSPWTASGNTIYF | TGTGCCAGTAGTCCGTGGACTGCATCTGGAAACACCATATATTTT
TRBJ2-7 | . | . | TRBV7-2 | CASSLSQATYEQYF | TGTGCCAGCAGCTTAAGCCAGGCAACCTACGAGCAGTACTTC
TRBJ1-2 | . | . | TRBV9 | CASSVSGGGQSRGYTF | TGTGCCAGCAGCGTATCGGGGGGTGGACAGAGCCGGGGCTACACCTTC
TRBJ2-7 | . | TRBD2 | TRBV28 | CASSFLAGFSEQYF | TGTGCCAGCAGTTTCCTAGCGGGATTCTCCGAGCAGTACTTC
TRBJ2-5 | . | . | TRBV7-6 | CASSREDETQYF | TGTGCCAGCAGCCGGGAAGACGAGACCCAGTACTTC
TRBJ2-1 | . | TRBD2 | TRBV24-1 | CATSDLHLAAPPLHNEQFF | TGTGCCACCAGTGATTTGCATCTAGCGGCCCCCCCGTTACACAATGAGCAGTTCTTC
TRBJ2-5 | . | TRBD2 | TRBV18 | CASSPPVTGGGRLAGQETQYF | TGTGCCAGCTCACCACCAGTCACAGGGGGCGGACGACTAGCGGGGCAAGAGACCCAGTACTTC
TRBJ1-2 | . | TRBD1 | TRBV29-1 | CSVEGGQDFNYGYTF | TGCAGCGTTGAAGGGGGACAGGACTTTAACTATGGCTACACCTTC
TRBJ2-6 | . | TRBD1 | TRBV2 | CATSTGGASGANVLTF | TGTGCCACCTCGACAGGGGGCGCGAGTGGGGCCAACGTCCTGACTTTC
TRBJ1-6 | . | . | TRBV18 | CASQTDSYSPLHF | TGTGCCAGCCAAACCGACAGTTATTCACCCCTCCACTTT
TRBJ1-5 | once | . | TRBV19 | CASSGQNSNQPQHF | TGTGCCAGTAGTGGGCAGAATAGCAATCAGCCCCAGCATTTT
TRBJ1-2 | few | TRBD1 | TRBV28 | CASNHGTDYYGYTF | TGTGCCAGCAACCATGGGACAGACTACTATGGCTACACCTTC
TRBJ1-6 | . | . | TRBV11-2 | CASSQGPNSPLHF | TGTGCCAGCAGCCAGGGGCCGAATTCACCCCTCCACTTT
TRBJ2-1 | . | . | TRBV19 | CASSMGLGGMGEQFF | TGTGCCAGTAGTATGGGATTGGGGGGTATGGGTGAGCAGTTCTTC